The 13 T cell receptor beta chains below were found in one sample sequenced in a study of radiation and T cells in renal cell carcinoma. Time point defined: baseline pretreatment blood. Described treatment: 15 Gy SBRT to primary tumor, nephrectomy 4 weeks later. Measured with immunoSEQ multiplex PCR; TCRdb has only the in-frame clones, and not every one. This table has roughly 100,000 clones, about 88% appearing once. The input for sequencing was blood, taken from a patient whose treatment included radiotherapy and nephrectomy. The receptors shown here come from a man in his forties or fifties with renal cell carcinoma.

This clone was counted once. CDR3 bases: TGTGCCAGTAGTCTAACTAGCGGTCTGGAGGGCACAGATACGCAGTATTTT. Translation: CASSLTSGLEGTDTQYF. The chain links TRBV19 to TRBJ2-3; 8 bases map to TRBD2. Germline CDR1 LNHDA, CDR2 SQIVND (reference sequence). The ends lost 5 bases at V and 1 base at J; junction bases unmatched: 11. The CDR3 is 17 amino acids. Full variable domain (outside the CDR3, taken from reference TRBV19 and TRBJ2-3): DGGITQSPKYLFRKEGQNVTLSCEQNLNHDAMYWYRQDPGQGLRLIYYSQIVNDFQKGDIAEGYSVSREKKESFPLTVTSAQKNPTAFYLCASSLTSGLEGTDTQYFGPGTRLTVL.

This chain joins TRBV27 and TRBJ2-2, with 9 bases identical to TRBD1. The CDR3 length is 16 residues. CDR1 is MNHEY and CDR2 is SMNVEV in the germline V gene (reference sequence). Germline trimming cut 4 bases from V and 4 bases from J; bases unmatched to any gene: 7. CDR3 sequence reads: CASSSYRGRGTGELFF. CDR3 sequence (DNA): TGTGCCAGCAGTTCCTACAGGGGGCGCGGCACCGGGGAGCTGTTTTTT.

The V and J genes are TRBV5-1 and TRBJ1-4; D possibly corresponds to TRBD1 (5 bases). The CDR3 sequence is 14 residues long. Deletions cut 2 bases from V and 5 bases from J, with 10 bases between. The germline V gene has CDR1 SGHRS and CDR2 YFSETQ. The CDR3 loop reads CASSFQGVNEKLFF. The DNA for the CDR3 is TGCGCCAGCAGCTTTCAGGGTGTCAATGAAAAACTGTTTTTT.

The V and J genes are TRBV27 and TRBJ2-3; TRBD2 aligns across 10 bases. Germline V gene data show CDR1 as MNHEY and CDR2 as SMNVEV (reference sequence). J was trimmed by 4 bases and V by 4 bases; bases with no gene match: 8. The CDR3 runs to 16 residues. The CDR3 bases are TGTGCCAGCAGTTCTACCTTAGCGGGGGGCGCAGATACGCAGTATTTT. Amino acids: CASSSTLAGGADTQYF.

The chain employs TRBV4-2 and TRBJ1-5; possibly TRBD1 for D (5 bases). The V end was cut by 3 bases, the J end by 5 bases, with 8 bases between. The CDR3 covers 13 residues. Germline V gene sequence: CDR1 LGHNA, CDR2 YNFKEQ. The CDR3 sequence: CASSQEQDQPQHF. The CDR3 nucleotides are TGTGCCAGCAGCCAGGAACAGGATCAGCCCCAGCATTTT.

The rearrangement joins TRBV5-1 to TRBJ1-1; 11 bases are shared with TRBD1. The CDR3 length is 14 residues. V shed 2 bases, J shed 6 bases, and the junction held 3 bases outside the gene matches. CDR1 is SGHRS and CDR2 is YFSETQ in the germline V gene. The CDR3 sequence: CASSFGQGAAEAFF. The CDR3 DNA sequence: TGCGCCAGCAGCTTCGGACAGGGGGCCGCTGAAGCTTTCTTT.

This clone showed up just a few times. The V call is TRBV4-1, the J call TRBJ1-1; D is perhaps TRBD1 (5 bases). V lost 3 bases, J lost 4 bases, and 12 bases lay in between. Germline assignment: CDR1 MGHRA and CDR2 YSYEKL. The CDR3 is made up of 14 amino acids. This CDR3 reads CASSQGRGSTEAFF. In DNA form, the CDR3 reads TGCGCCAGCAGCCAGGGGCGGGGGAGCACTGAAGCTTTCTTT.

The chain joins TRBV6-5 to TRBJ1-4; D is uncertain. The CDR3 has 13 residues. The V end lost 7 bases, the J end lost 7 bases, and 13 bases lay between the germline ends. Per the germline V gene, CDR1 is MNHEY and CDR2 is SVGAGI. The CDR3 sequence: CASTRQESEKLFF. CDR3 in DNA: TGTGCCAGCACTCGTCAGGAGAGTGAAAAACTGTTTTTT.

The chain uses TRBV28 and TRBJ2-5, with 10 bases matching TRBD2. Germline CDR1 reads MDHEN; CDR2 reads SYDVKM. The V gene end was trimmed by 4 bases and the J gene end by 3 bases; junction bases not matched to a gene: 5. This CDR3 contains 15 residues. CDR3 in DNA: TGTGCCAGCAGTTCCGCTAGCGGGGGAAAAGAGACCCAGTACTTC. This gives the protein CASSSASGGKETQYF.

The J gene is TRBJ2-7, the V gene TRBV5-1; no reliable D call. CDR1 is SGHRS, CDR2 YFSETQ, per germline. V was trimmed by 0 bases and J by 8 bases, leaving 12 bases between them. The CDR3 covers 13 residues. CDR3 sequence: CASSLASPEKQYF. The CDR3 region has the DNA TGCGCCAGCAGCTTGGCGTCACCGGAGAAGCAGTACTTC.

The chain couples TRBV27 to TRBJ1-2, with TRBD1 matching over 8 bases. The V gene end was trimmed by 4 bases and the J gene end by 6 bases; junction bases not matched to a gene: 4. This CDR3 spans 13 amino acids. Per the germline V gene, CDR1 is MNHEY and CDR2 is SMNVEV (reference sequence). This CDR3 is CASSSRGLHGYTF. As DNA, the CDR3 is TGTGCCAGCAGTTCCAGGGGGCTTCATGGCTACACCTTC.

The CDR3 DNA reads as TGCGCCAGCAGCAAGGGGACAAACACCGGGGAGCTGTTTTTT. It codes for CASSKGTNTGELFF. This sequence joins TRBV5-1 and TRBJ2-2; D might be TRBD1 (6 bases). V was pared by 4 bases and J by 2 bases, with 9 bases between. Germline-derived CDR1 and CDR2 are SGHRS and YFSETQ. CDR3 length: 14 residues.

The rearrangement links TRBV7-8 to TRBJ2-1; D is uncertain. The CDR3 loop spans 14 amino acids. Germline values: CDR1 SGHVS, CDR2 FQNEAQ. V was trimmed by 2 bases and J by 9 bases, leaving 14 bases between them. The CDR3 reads CASSLLSDPPEQFF. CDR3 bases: TGTGCCAGCAGCTTACTGTCGGACCCTCCTGAGCAGTTCTTC.